Following are 6 T cell receptor beta chains from one sample sequenced in a study of shared clonotypes between healthy human individuals. CD45RO-negative CD8 cells positively selected for CCR7 made up the naive population, which excluded terminally differentiated effector memory CD45RA+ cells. Measured with immunoSEQ multiplex PCR; TCRdb has only the in-frame clones, and not every one. The sample includes about 2.1 million clones, about 93% seen only once; the top ten take under 2%. The sample taken for sequencing was naive CD8+ T cells from PBMCs. These receptors all come from a man between 18 and 29 years old in good health. Some clones in this sample may be carry-over from other donors' samples.

The gene calls are TRBV7-2 and TRBJ1-5; 7 bases match TRBD1. Unmatched junction bases numbered 3, after V lost 5 bases and J lost 5 bases. This CDR3 has 13 amino acids. Per the germline V gene, CDR1 is SGHTA and CDR2 is FQGNSA. The DNA for the CDR3 is TGTGCCAGCAGCATAGACAGGGATCAGCCCCAGCATTTT. This sequence encodes CASSIDRDQPQHF.

V and J are TRBV9 and TRBJ1-3; D unresolved. The CDR3 spans 17 residues. V was trimmed by 6 bases and J by 0 bases, leaving 19 bases between them. The germline V gene encodes CDR1 SGDLS and CDR2 YYNGEE. The CDR3 sequence is CASTIRAPTFSGNTIYF. DNA for the CDR3: TGTGCCAGCACCATAAGAGCCCCGACATTCTCTGGAAACACCATATATTTT.

This chain uses TRBV5-1 with TRBJ2-7; possible D gene TRBD2, 6 bases. Trimming took 1 base from V and 7 from J, leaving 30 bases between them. This CDR3 spans 19 amino acids. From germline, CDR1 is SGHRS and CDR2 YFSETQ. The chain's CDR3 is CASSLPIQGPGTHRGEQYF. The CDR3 bases are TGCGCCAGCAGCTTGCCAATACAAGGGCCCGGGACTCATCGTGGGGAGCAGTACTTC.

V and J are TRBV7-3 and TRBJ2-4, with 7 bases matching TRBD2. Trimming took 6 bases from V and 7 from J; bases not matched to a gene: 15. The germline gives CDR1 SGHTA, CDR2 FQGTGA. This CDR3 spans 16 amino acids. The chain's CDR3 is CASSLAGEGRGNIQYF. CDR3 in DNA: TGTGCCAGCAGTTTAGCTGGGGAGGGCCGTGGGAACATTCAGTACTTC.

This clone was found a few times. The rearrangement uses TRBV7-9 and TRBJ1-1; D uncertain. CDR1 is SEHNR and CDR2 is FQNEAQ in the germline V gene (reference sequence). V was shortened by 5 bases and J by 8 bases, with 9 bases between the two germline ends. This CDR3 region has 11 residues. The CDR3 nucleotides are TGTGCCAGCAGCCAGCTACCGGAAGCTTTCTTT. Translating gives CASSQLPEAFF.

The rearrangement links TRBV5-4 to TRBJ2-7, with a possible D match to TRBD2 (6 bases). The CDR3 is 15 residues long. The V end lost 3 bases, the J end lost 0 bases, and 13 bases lay between the germline ends. Germline lookup yields CDR1 SGHNT and CDR2 YYREEE (reference sequence). For the CDR3, the DNA is TGTGCCAGCAGCTGGGGGACTCCCCCCTCCTACGAGCAGTACTTC. Its translation: CASSWGTPPSYEQYF.